This TCR beta chain stems from a study of cytomegalovirus exposure and HLA in healthy donors listed by TCRdb under 2017. About the investigation overall: An earlier analysis of 587 of the donors reported about 300 Gb of sequence data and 95 million to 120 million unique TCR beta sequences obtained from about 170 million T cells. HLA typing included class I and class II loci at four-digit resolution. Besides the first cohort of roughly 700 subjects, a separate validation cohort made up of roughly 120 different subjects was used. The number of typed donors differed by locus: about 629-630 for A, B, C, DRB1 and DQB1; approximately 520 for DQA1; 606 for DPA1; and approximately 450 for DPB1. The later analysis used no new phenotypic data to find candidate immune exposures, relying instead on TCR beta sequences and their occurrence across donors. Among roughly 400 genotyped donors of the cohort, an average of roughly 230,000 unique TCR beta nucleotide sequences was sequenced per donor, of which 15% to 20% were non-productive. To study patterns of TCR occurrence, a later analysis re-analyzed previously published TCR beta repertoires from several hundred donors and added high-resolution HLA genotyping. Because of strong linkage in the cohort, 5 or 6 DR-DQ haplotypes were treated as single units for association and clustering. Of the roughly 410 genotyped donors, roughly 76% were placed in the genetic ancestry cluster associated with self-reported Caucasian donors. An earlier analysis of 587 of the donors applied high-throughput TCR beta sequencing to assess whether each TCR beta V gene segment acted as functional or pseudogenic. To predict cytomegalovirus infection status, the study combined high-throughput TCR immunosequencing, statistical association of individual TCRs with disease status, and machine learning. The study was designed to test whether signatures of past pathogen exposure could be identified by cataloging public T cell receptors. About 280 gigabases of sequencing data and around 80 million unique TCR sequences made up an early release that covered 500 to 650 HLA-typed donors. Every repertoire in the discovery cohort had been generated on one and the same sequencing platform. Using immunosequencing, the study profiled T cell repertoires from 666 subjects and related those repertoires to cytomegalovirus serostatus. Donor age, sex, ethnicity and CMV serostatus were compiled together with the repertoire data. A later genetic analysis used genome-wide SNP genotypes for about 65% of the roughly 700 donors, treating that subset as a discovery cohort. Summary of the overall study and its limitations: Some IMGT-functional V segments, including TRBV6-2 and TRBV6-3, could not be distinguished by the 87-base-pair reads and were therefore excluded. Assigning TCR associations to individual alleles was difficult when HLA alleles, especially DR and DQ, strongly co-occurred. For the cohort, immune exposure information was limited to CMV serostatus. While some public TCRs were present in many individuals, most TCR sequences turned up only very rarely across donors. A cluster of highly shared sequence variants was judged likely to be a technical artifact of the sequencing pipeline. In an earlier analysis of more than 500 of the donors, most TCR beta V segments appeared in productive rearrangements about 87% or about 30% of the time, broadly matching IMGT annotations. Sequencing depth was assumed to be roughly uniform across donors in the presence/absence analyses, though that assumption may not hold. According to a later analysis, parvovirus B19, influenza, CMV and Epstein-Barr virus appeared linked to several top co-occurrence clusters. Because counts were too low, roughly 17 rarely observed V segments, including chromosome 9 orphons, were left out of the earlier analysis of some 600 of the donors. A further reported finding was that TCR beta sequences accurately predicted the HLA-A and HLA-B alleles for most subjects in the first cohort. Because HLA typing was missing for some donors at each locus, association tests included only the typed subset. Specific HLA alleles were associated with 16,951 TCR beta sequences at a false discovery rate of 0.05 in a later analysis. In the study, approximately 160 TCR beta chains were listed as associated with cytomegalovirus. In both the original and validation cohorts, the classifier was reported to diagnose cytomegalovirus status with high specificity and sensitivity. According to a later analysis, most CMV-associated TCR beta chains appeared to be HLA-restricted, and the HLA associations seemed to be driven largely by CMV exposure. Linkage disequilibrium might explain the correlated functional status among segregating V segments, but an unknown experimental factor could not be excluded. V-gene and J-gene trimming of TCR beta chains was associated with a missense DCLRE1C variant in a later genetic analysis, and the association was replicated in an independent cohort. In this cohort, only TCR beta chains were sequenced, and detectable features were limited by the absence of alpha or paired-chain data. A later genetic analysis reported fewer N-insertions in productive TCRs among donors in an Asian-associated ancestry cluster than the roughly 640-donor mean. In a later analysis, TCR association rates were found to vary across HLA loci, with the most associated TCRs seen for DRB1 alleles and the fewest for HLA-C alleles. The authors suggested that the approach could potentially be extended to other disease states and immunological phenotypes. A few of the identified cytomegalovirus-associated TCR beta chains were confirmed in vitro to be specific for cytomegalovirus antigens. A later analysis found that HLA-associated TCR beta chains were more clonally expanded and had lower generation probabilities than equally common non-associated chains.

In total, just over 650 healthy bone marrow donors made up the cohort. At the time of sampling, all cohort members were nominally healthy, though unrecorded immune exposures were likely present. The donor tested CMV seropositive, placing the donor among the 289 seropositive members of the cohort. Every donor gave a peripheral blood sample, and the peripheral blood mononuclear cells from that sample were used for TCR beta sequencing. Genomic DNA extraction from the blood cell samples was performed with the Qiagen DNeasy Blood Extraction Kit. Germline trimming: 5 bases from V, 6 bases from J; junction bases outside gene matches: 5. CDR1 and CDR2 are read off the germline V gene (reference sequence) as SGHNT and YYREEE. Counted from cysteine to phenylalanine, this CDR3 has 14 amino acids. Solely the CDR3 DNA is kept, with 42 bases framed from the first base. In regard to this clone: Its antigen is not yet known. It has no much larger one-base neighbor in the sample; base qualities were not kept.

Receptor amplification or capture employed the immunoSEQ multiplex PCR assay. The multiplex PCR relied on a mix of 60 forward primers for TCR Vbeta segments and 13 reverse primers for TCR Jbeta segments. The CDR3 region of rearranged TCR beta genes was amplified from genomic DNA by a multiplex PCR assay. The amplified TCR beta libraries were sequenced on the Illumina HiSeq System as 87-base-pair reads. The source study handled its data this way. A later analysis tallied around 87 million unique TCR beta chains across the 700 or so repertoires, and roughly 11 million of those chains were shared by two or more donors. Raw reads were error-corrected and collapsed into unique sequences with a nearest-neighbor algorithm that merged closely related sequences to remove PCR and sequencing errors. CDR3 sequences were aligned to IMGT reference sequences to assign V, D and J gene segments. Each retained sequence needed at least a six-nucleotide match to both a V gene segment and a J gene segment. Rearrangements were called productive when the CDR3 lacked stop codons and stayed in frame with V and J; all others were non-productive. Following IMGT convention, CDR3 was defined as the stretch from the second conserved V-encoded cysteine up to the conserved J-encoded phenylalanine. In an earlier analysis of more than 550 of the donors, sequences lacking an unambiguous match to a single V gene segment were excluded. An earlier analysis of several hundred of the donors classified V segments as functional when productive rearrangements were above 56.7% and as segregating when the standard deviation between donors was above 5%. A statistical classification framework was developed to diagnose cytomegalovirus status using the catalog of TCR beta chain sequences. A later analysis assigned V and J genes by comparing TCR nucleotide sequences with IMGT/GENE-DB human TR gene sequences. A later analysis assigned CDR3 sequences and most-parsimonious VDJ recombination scenarios with the TCRdist pipeline. In a later analysis, each TCR beta chain was defined by its CDR3 amino acid sequence together with its V-gene family, and reads without a unique V-gene family were excluded. In a later analysis, around 650 highly shared, low-generation-probability nucleotide sequences were removed to address suspected cross-contamination and a sequencing artifact. In a later analysis, a clonal expansion index for each public chain was calculated from normalized within-repertoire ranks of inferred template counts. A later analysis computed generation probabilities with a VDJ recombination model fitted to out-of-frame rearrangements, and checked the results against IGoR. A later analysis scored TCR-TCR, TCR-HLA and TCR-CMV co-occurrence with hypergeometric tests, applying a repertoire-size bias correction to TCR pairs. False discovery rates were estimated in a later analysis by permuting HLA or CMV assignments 20 times. A later analysis grouped co-occurring TCRs with DBSCAN, adding TCRdist sequence similarity when clustering within HLA-allele-positive subsets. Repertoires with fewer than 30,000 or more than 120,000 public chains were left out of co-occurrence clustering, as were five repertoires with anomalous nucleotide sharing. TCRdb re-hosts the immuneACCESS table, in-frame sequences only. Its copies lack some clones; in the studies checked, an unresolved V gene accounts for under half of them, and the cause for the rest is not known. V and J calls and clone size are given by that table; D and trimming were obtained from the DNA. Within this sample are approximately 180,000 clones, with 75% to 85% of them counted one time only. Of the sample, 3.5% to 4.5% is held by the ten largest clones.

The clonotype originates from a woman aged 55-70 years in good health and CMV-seropositive. Sequencing was done on a sample of PBMCs. The rearranged segments are TRBV5-4 and TRBJ1-4; TRBD1 lines up with 9 middle nucleotides. The CDR3 is CASSLQGADEKLFF. The DNA is as follows: TGTGCCAGCAGTTTACAGGGGGCGGATGAAAAACTGTTTTTT.